A single sample gave rise to the 21 T cell receptor beta chains below, sequenced in a study of technical replicates of blood from a handful of donors. Profiled with immunoSEQ multiplex PCR; TCRdb holds only in-frame clones, not every one. The sample contains 85,000 to 100,000 clones, roughly 90% of which appear only once. The sample taken for sequencing was T cells isolated from PBMCs. The receptor set was obtained from a human donor in good health.

Comment on this clone: Mismatch with germline at one junction end may stem from a read error. The rearrangement joins TRBV9 to TRBJ2-7; the match to TRBD1 covers 8 bases. CDR1 is SGDLS and CDR2 is YYNGEE in the germline V gene. CDR3 size: 15 residues. The CDR3 region has the DNA TGTGCCAGCACCGTAGACGGGACAGGTCGTTACGAGCAGTACTTC. Translated: CASTVDGTGRYEQYF.

The V gene is TRBV5-1, the J gene TRBJ2-3; a weak D match, TRBD1 (5 bases). Between the trimmed V and J ends, which lost 2 bases and 5 bases, there was a span of 12 bases. There are 14 residues in the CDR3. Germline CDR1 reads SGHRS; CDR2 reads YFSETQ. CDR3 region: CASSLQQERDTQYF. CDR3 DNA: TGCGCCAGCAGCTTACAACAGGAGAGAGATACGCAGTATTTT.

CDR3 in amino acids: CASSAPTGHTEAFF. Written as DNA, the CDR3 is TGTGCCAGCAGCGCCCCGACAGGGCACACTGAAGCTTTCTTT. This chain connects TRBV9 to TRBJ1-1; 7 positions agree with TRBD1. Germline V gene data show CDR1 as SGDLS and CDR2 as YYNGEE. This CDR3 has 14 residues. After removal of 3 bases from V and 3 bases from J, the junction contained 5 bases not matched to a gene.

The V gene is TRBV30, the J gene TRBJ2-2, with no clear D. Trimming left V 3 bases short and J 8 bases short, with 16 bases between. Germline CDR1 GTSNPN, CDR2 SVGIG (reference sequence). The CDR3 loop spans 14 amino acids. DNA for the CDR3: TGTGCCTGGAGCTCTTGGTCCGTCGGTGGGGAGCTGTTTTTT. Amino acids: CAWSSWSVGGELFF.

V is TRBV27 and J is TRBJ1-2, with a possible D match to TRBD1 (6 bases). Germline V gene sequence: CDR1 MNHEY, CDR2 SMNVEV (reference sequence). The ends were cut back, 4 bases at V and 5 bases at J, with 11 bases in the middle. The CDR3 is made up of 13 amino acids. This CDR3 reads CASSSGTRYGYTF. The CDR3 DNA reads as TGTGCCAGCAGTTCCGGGACACGGTATGGCTACACCTTC.

The V call is TRBV30, the J call TRBJ1-5; D gene uncertain. V lost 0 bases and J 1 base, leaving 16 bases between the germline ends. Germline V gene data show CDR1 as GTSNPN and CDR2 as SVGIG (reference sequence). The CDR3 runs to 17 residues. The CDR3, as DNA: TGTGCCTGGAGTGTAAACCCCAAATTCCGGAGCAATCAGCCCCAGCATTTT. Translating it yields CAWSVNPKFRSNQPQHF.

The chain employs TRBV13 and TRBJ2-1; TRBD2 agrees at 11 bases. Trimming took 4 bases from V and 5 from J; bases not matched to a gene: 16. CDR3 size: 19 residues. CDR1 PRHDT and CDR2 FYEKMQ come from the germline V gene (reference sequence). Here the CDR3 reads CASSSLYDRGLAENNEQFF. In DNA, the CDR3 is TGTGCCAGCAGCTCTCTGTATGATAGGGGACTAGCGGAAAACAATGAGCAGTTCTTC.

The chain combines TRBV28 with TRBJ1-5, with TRBD1 as a possible D gene (6 bases). The CDR3 spans 14 residues. Per germline, CDR1 MDHEN and CDR2 SYDVKM. The V end was cut by 5 bases, the J end by 5 bases, with 13 bases between. For the CDR3, the DNA is TGTGCCAGCAGTGGGGGCCGGAGTTATCAGCCCCAGCATTTT. As protein: CASSGGRSYQPQHF.

The rearrangement joins TRBV6-6 to TRBJ1-5; D is unclear. The CDR3 is made up of 16 amino acids. CDR1 and CDR2 from the germline V gene are MNHNY and SVGAGI (reference sequence). V shed 1 base and J shed 0 bases, with 10 bases lying between them. CDR3 region: CASSYFKPYSNQPQHF. The CDR3 region has the DNA TGTGCCAGCAGTTACTTCAAGCCTTATAGCAATCAGCCCCAGCATTTT.

Remarks on this clone: In the same sample, other DNA sequences code for this CDR3. This chain joins TRBV5-6 and TRBJ2-7; 8 bases line up with TRBD1. This CDR3 contains 13 residues. Germline lookup yields CDR1 SGHDT and CDR2 YYEEEE. V lost 2 bases to trimming and J lost 4 bases; unmatched junction nucleotides: 2. The CDR3: CASSLTGGYEQYF. DNA for the CDR3: TGTGCCAGCAGCTTAACAGGGGGGTACGAGCAGTACTTC.

This chain uses TRBV28 with TRBJ2-6; D is ambiguous. The germline V gene encodes CDR1 MDHEN and CDR2 SYDVKM. With 6 bases removed from V and 1 base from J, the gap between germline ends came to 4 bases. The CDR3 is 13 amino acids. The CDR3 bases are TGTGCCAGCAGCCTTTCTGGGGCCAACGTCCTGACTTTC. Translation: CASSLSGANVLTF.

The rearrangement uses TRBV5-4 and TRBJ1-2; D is uncertain. Germline loops: CDR1 SGHNT, CDR2 YYREEE (reference sequence). The CDR3 sequence is 14 residues long. Trimming removed 0 bases at V and 7 bases at J, with 13 bases between. The chain's CDR3 is CASSLDGGPGGYTF. CDR3 nucleotide sequence: TGTGCCAGCAGCTTGGATGGAGGGCCCGGTGGCTACACCTTC.

The rearrangement links TRBV29-1 to TRBJ2-2; 9 bases match TRBD1. Looked up from germline, CDR1 is SQVTM and CDR2 is ANQGSEA. There are 15 residues in the CDR3. J lost 4 bases, V lost 7 bases, and 10 bases had no gene match. The CDR3 coding sequence is TGCAGCGCAAGAGACAGGGGGACGGGCACCGGGGAGCTGTTTTTT. It translates to CSARDRGTGTGELFF.

The chain recombines TRBV19 with TRBJ2-3; a possible D gene is TRBD1 (6 bases). Germline CDR1 reads LNHDA; CDR2 reads SQIVND (reference sequence). This CDR3 is 13 amino acids long. Trimming shortened V by 8 bases and J by 1 base, and 10 bases separated the two germline ends. The CDR3 region is CASGQQGTDTQYF. CDR3 bases: TGTGCCAGTGGACAGCAGGGCACAGATACGCAGTATTTT.

The genes are TRBV6-1 and TRBJ1-2; 10 positions agree with TRBD1. The length of the CDR3 is 14 residues. J lost 5 bases, V lost 11 bases, and 11 bases had no gene match. CDR1 and CDR2 (germline): MNHNS, SASEGT. The CDR3 nucleotides are TGTGCCGGGATTTCGGGGGACAGGGGATATGGCTACACCTTC. It specifies CAGISGDRGYGYTF.

The CDR3 loop reads CASSNRTGLSRRFF. The DNA for the CDR3 is TGTGCCAGCAGCAACCGGACAGGGTTATCTAGGAGGTTTTTT. The gene calls are TRBV6-6 and TRBJ1-4, with 8 bases matching TRBD1. Per the germline V gene, CDR1 is MNHNY and CDR2 is SVGAGI (reference sequence). CDR3 length: 14 amino acids. V lost 6 bases and J lost 16; bases outside the gene matches: 16.

This chain connects TRBV29-1 to TRBJ1-2, with TRBD1 matching 8 bases. Germline values: CDR1 SQVTM, CDR2 ANQGSEA. Unmatched junction bases numbered 23, after V lost 3 bases and J lost 5 bases. The CDR3 length is 19 residues. The CDR3 sequence: CSVESSRVVTGAQNYGYTF. The CDR3 region has the DNA TGCAGCGTTGAGTCATCTAGGGTGGTGACAGGGGCGCAAAATTATGGCTACACCTTC.

This clone was found once. The chain couples TRBV28 to TRBJ2-1; 11 positions agree with TRBD2. Germline lookup yields CDR1 MDHEN and CDR2 SYDVKM. Trimming cost V 3 bases and J 5 bases; bases outside gene matches: 6. The CDR3 is 16 residues long. The CDR3 region has the DNA TGTGCCAGCAGTTTCCTTAGCGGGAGGGCCGACAATGAGCAGTTCTTC. Translating gives CASSFLSGRADNEQFF.

This clone was found a few times. V and J are TRBV5-1 and TRBJ1-1; possible D gene TRBD1, 6 bases. Germline lookup yields CDR1 SGHRS and CDR2 YFSETQ. The CDR3 extends over 13 amino acids. V was trimmed by 4 bases and J by 3 bases, leaving 10 bases between them. The CDR3 nucleotides read TGCGCCAGCAGCCCGCGGACAGACACTGAAGCTTTCTTT. Amino acid sequence: CASSPRTDTEAFF.

The chain combines TRBV19 with TRBJ2-6; D is uncertain. The CDR3 consists of 15 residues. Germline values: CDR1 LNHDA, CDR2 SQIVND (reference sequence). V gave up 5 bases and J gave up 0 bases, with 8 bases separating them. CDR3 in DNA: TGTGCCAGTAGTCCCAGAAGCTCTGGGGCCAACGTCCTGACTTTC. Translation: CASSPRSSGANVLTF.

This clone has only one observation. The rearrangement uses TRBV7-8 and TRBJ2-3; tentative D call: TRBD2 (5 bases). The CDR3 runs to 13 residues. V was trimmed by 9 bases and J by 3 bases, leaving 13 bases between them. CDR1 is SGHVS and CDR2 is FQNEAQ in the germline V gene. CDR3 region: CASCSSRTDTQYF. The CDR3 DNA sequence: TGTGCCAGTTGCTCTAGCAGGACAGATACGCAGTATTTT.